The entry that follows covers one TCR beta chain sequence. The CDR3 covers 15 residues. Germline CDR1 SGHVS, CDR2 FQNEAQ. Trimming took 5 bases from V and 6 from J; bases not matched to a gene: 13. This sample was taken from a study of molecular identifiers for immune sequencing clone quantification. Study overall: Replicate experiments divided RNA from around 20,000 or 100,000 naive CD8 cells into five parts and sequenced four.

TCRdb reprocessed the PCR reads via MiXCR and lists one record per CDR3 protein. The sample lists 7,000 to 8,000 distinct CDR3 sequences, 30% to 35% occurring once. Sorted naive CD8 T cells, 20,000 to 1,000,000, were sequenced from 10%, 30% or 50% RNA. This sequence originates from a human donor in good health. Some libraries in this study had Jurkat cell RNA spiked in. The sample comprised naive CD8+ T cells from blood, with Jurkat cell RNA spiked in. Subset reported: FACS-sorted CD8+CD4-CCR7+CD45RA+ naive T cells. The rearrangement uses TRBV7-8 and TRBJ2-7; 7 bases map to TRBD1. The CDR3 loop is CASSLAGTAFFEQYF. CDR3 nucleotide sequence: TGTGCCAGCAGCCTCGCCGGGACAGCTTTCTTCGAGCAGTACTTC.